These T cell receptor beta chains were read from a single sample in a study of ipilimumab plus nivolumab after autologous stem cell transplantation. TCRdb's copy holds only in-frame clones and misses some; the assay was immunoSEQ multiplex PCR. The top ten hold 10% of the sample, which has about 15,000 clones, approximately 75% seen once. The input for sequencing was PBMCs, taken in a trial of ipilimumab plus nivolumab as post-transplant consolidation. These receptors originate from a male donor with primary mediastinal lymphoma. The CDR3 runs from the conserved cysteine through the conserved F or W. The D gene is left open where the match is weak. A clone size is listed for some rows: how often the clone was seen (once, few, many), or a class if it is expanded.

>TRBJ2-7|.|TRBV6-5|.
TGTGTCACAAGCCGGGACAAGCCCTACGAGCAGTACTTC
CVTSRDKPYEQYF
>TRBJ2-6|.|TRBV28|.
TGTGCCAGCAGGCACGGCCCAAAAGTTCTCGGGGCCAACGTCCTGACTTTC
CASRHGPKVLGANVLTF
>TRBJ2-7|.|TRBV6-1|.
TGTGCCAGCAGTTCAATGGACAGCCGCTCCTACGAGCAGTACTTC
CASSSMDSRSYEQYF
>TRBJ2-7|few|TRBV5-1|.
TGCGCCAGCAGCTTGGCAGGGTCAAGGTACGAGCAGTACTTC
CASSLAGSRYEQYF
>TRBJ1-5|.|TRBV6-1|.
TGTGCCAGCAGTGAAGGGCAGGGCGGCAATCAGCCCCAGCATTTT
CASSEGQGGNQPQHF
>TRBJ1-5|once|TRBV29-1|TRBD1
TGCAGCGTGAGCTTGGGACAGGGAGATCAGCCCCAGCATTTT
CSVSLGQGDQPQHF
>TRBJ2-5|.|TRBV9|.
TGTGCCAGCAGCAGCCCCGGACCACTCCAAGAGACCCAGTACTTC
CASSSPGPLQETQYF
>TRBJ1-1|.|TRBV6-1|.
TGTGCCAGCAGTGAATATGGGGCCGTAGGGAACACTGAAGCTTTCTTT
CASSEYGAVGNTEAFF
>TRBJ2-3|.|TRBV5-1|TRBD2
TGCGCCAGCAGCTTGGAAATGGGAGGGCCTCATCTGGAAGATACGCAGTATTTT
CASSLEMGGPHLEDTQYF
>TRBJ2-3|.|TRBV28|.
TGTGCCAGCAAATCGAGCCTTAGGACAGATACGCAGTATTTT
CASKSSLRTDTQYF
>TRBJ2-1|.|TRBV20-1|.
TGCAGTGCTGGCAGGATCAATGAGCAGTTCTTC
CSAGRINEQFF
>TRBJ2-3|few|TRBV11-1|.
TGTGCCAGCAGCTATACCAGGGGCACAGATACGCAGTATTTT
CASSYTRGTDTQYF
>TRBJ2-7|once|TRBV18|TRBD1
TGTGCCAGCTCACCTCTCGGGACAGGGGGAGGCGAGCAGTACTTC
CASSPLGTGGGEQYF
>TRBJ1-5|.|TRBV2|.
TGTGCCAGCAGTGTACAGGCGAATCAGCCCCAGCATTTT
CASSVQANQPQHF
>TRBJ2-3|.|TRBV5-5|.
TGTGCCAGCAGCTTGGGCGGTCATGGCACAGATACGCAGTATTTT
CASSLGGHGTDTQYF
>TRBJ1-2|few|TRBV5-6|.
TGTGCCAGCAGCTTCCCGGGTCATGGCTACACCTTC
CASSFPGHGYTF
>TRBJ1-5|.|TRBV2|.
TGTGCCAGCAGTGTGGGGGTGATGGATCAGCCCCAGCATTTT
CASSVGVMDQPQHF
>TRBJ2-3|.|TRBV7-2|TRBD2
TGTGCCAGCAGCACGGATGGGACTAGGACAGATACGCAGTATTTT
CASSTDGTRTDTQYF
>TRBJ2-3|.|TRBV7-6|.
TGTGCCAGCAGCTTTGGGCCAGGGGGCACAGATACGCAGTATTTT
CASSFGPGGTDTQYF
>TRBJ2-5|.|TRBV28|.
TGTGCCAGCAGTAACACAGGTCAACCCCCTCAAGAGACCCAGTACTTC
CASSNTGQPPQETQYF
>TRBJ1-4|.|TRBV19|.
TGTGCCAGTAGTATAACAGAACATGAAAAACTGTTTTTT
CASSITEHEKLFF
>TRBJ1-1|.|TRBV4-1|.
TGCGCCAGCAGCCAAGAAAGCCAGGTGAACACTGAAGCTTTCTTT
CASSQESQVNTEAFF
>TRBJ2-3|.|TRBV14|.
TGTGCCAGCAGCCGCACCGGTGGGGATACGCAGTATTTT
CASSRTGGDTQYF
>TRBJ1-1|.|TRBV28|.
TGTGCCAGCGGCCAATCCCCGGTGTGGGGGGCGGTCCACACTGAAGCTTTCTTT
CASGQSPVWGAVHTEAFF
>TRBJ2-5|.|TRBV6-5|TRBD1
TGTGCCAGCAGTTACTCGAAGGGGACAGTCGAAGAGACCCAGTACTTC
CASSYSKGTVEETQYF
>TRBJ1-5|.|TRBV19|.
TGTGCCAGTAGTATAGATACGGGTTATAGCAATCAGCCCCAGCATTTT
CASSIDTGYSNQPQHF
>TRBJ1-2|.|TRBV6-5|TRBD1
TGTGCCAGCAGTCTCCGACAGGGGCGCTATGGCTACACCTTC
CASSLRQGRYGYTF
>TRBJ1-5|.|TRBV28|.
TGTGCCAGCAGCTTTAGTCGTGGGCCAGGGAAGTTTGGCAATCAGCCCCAGCATTTT
CASSFSRGPGKFGNQPQHF
>TRBJ1-1|.|TRBV11-3|.
TGTGCCAGCAGCTTAGAGGTCAACACTGAAGCTTTCTTT
CASSLEVNTEAFF
>TRBJ2-5|.|TRBV7-2|.
TGTGCCAGCAGCTTTCAATGGGAGACCCAGTACTTC
CASSFQWETQYF
>TRBJ2-7|.|TRBV7-3|.
TGTGCCAGCAGCAGGGGTTGGGGGTTTGACGAGCAGTACTTC
CASSRGWGFDEQYF
>TRBJ1-2|.|TRBV5-1|.
TGCGCCAGCAGGTCCCACCTACAGGGTTTTGGCTACACCTTC
CASRSHLQGFGYTF
>TRBJ2-7|.|TRBV29-1|.
TGCAGCGTTTGTACCGTGGACGAGCAGTACTTC
CSVCTVDEQYF
>TRBJ1-6|.|TRBV6-6|.
TGTGCCAGCTCCGGGGGGATCAATTCACCCCTCCACTTT
CASSGGINSPLHF
>TRBJ2-7|.|TRBV6-5|.
TGTGCCAGCAGTGAAGCCCCGTACTACGAGCAGTACTTC
CASSEAPYYEQYF
>TRBJ2-2|.|TRBV28|TRBD2
TGTGCCAGCAGCCCCAACGAGGGTAGCGGGAGGGCCTTTGGCGGGGAGCTGTTTTTT
CASSPNEGSGRAFGGELFF
>TRBJ2-2|once|TRBV28|TRBD1
TGTGCCATCCCGGGACAGGGGGACACCGGGGAGCTGTTTTTT
CAIPGQGDTGELFF
>TRBJ2-7|once|TRBV7-8|.
TGTGCCAGCAGCTTACCCCTGACAGTTCTTGCCTACGAGCAGTACTTC
CASSLPLTVLAYEQYF
>TRBJ2-7|.|TRBV9|.
TGTGCCAGCAGCGTAGGTCCGGAAGTAACCTACGAGCAGTACTTC
CASSVGPEVTYEQYF
>TRBJ2-1|.|TRBV19|.
TGTGCCAGTAGTATAGGCGGCGGGATCGGCAATGAGCAGTTCTTC
CASSIGGGIGNEQFF
>TRBJ2-5|.|TRBV5-1|.
TGCGCCAGCAGCTTGGAGGAGACCCAGTACTTC
CASSLEETQYF
>TRBJ1-4|few|TRBV6-1|.
TGTGCCAGCAGCGAGGGGAGGGTACGTGAAAAACTGTTTTTT
CASSEGRVREKLFF
>TRBJ2-1|.|TRBV12-5|.
TGTGCTAGTGGTTTGGGTCAGCAAAACAATGAGCAGTTCTTC
CASGLGQQNNEQFF
>TRBJ2-6|medium-sized|TRBV19|.
TGTGCCAGTAGTACCTCAGGGGACGGGGCCAACGTCCTGACTTTC
CASSTSGDGANVLTF
>TRBJ1-1|few|TRBV6-5|TRBD1
TGTGCCAGCAGTCCCCGGGACAGGGGGAACACTGAAGCTTTCTTT
CASSPRDRGNTEAFF
>TRBJ1-1|.|TRBV2|.
TGTGCCAGCTGGACCCGGGTGACAGATACGACTGAAGCTTTCTTT
CASWTRVTDTTEAFF
>TRBJ1-1|.|TRBV19|.
TGTGCCAGTAGTATAGTTCAGGGTCGGTCTGAAGCTTTCTTT
CASSIVQGRSEAFF